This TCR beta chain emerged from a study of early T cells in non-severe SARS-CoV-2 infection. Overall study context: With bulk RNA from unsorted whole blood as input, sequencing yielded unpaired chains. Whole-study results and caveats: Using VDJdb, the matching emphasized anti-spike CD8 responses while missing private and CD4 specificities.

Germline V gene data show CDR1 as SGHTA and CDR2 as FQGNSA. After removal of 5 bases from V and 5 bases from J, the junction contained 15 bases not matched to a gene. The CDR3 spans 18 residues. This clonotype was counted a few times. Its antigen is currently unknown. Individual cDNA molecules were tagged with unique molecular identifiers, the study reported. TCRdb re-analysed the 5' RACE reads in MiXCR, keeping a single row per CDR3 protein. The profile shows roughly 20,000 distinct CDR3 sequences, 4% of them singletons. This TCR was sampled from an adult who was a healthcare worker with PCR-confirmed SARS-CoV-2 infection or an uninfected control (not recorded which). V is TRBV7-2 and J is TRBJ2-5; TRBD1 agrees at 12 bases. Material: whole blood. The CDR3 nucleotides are TGTGCCAGCAGCCCCCGCCGTGCCGGGACAGGGGGCCGGGAGACCCAGTACTTC. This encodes CASSPRRAGTGGRETQYF.